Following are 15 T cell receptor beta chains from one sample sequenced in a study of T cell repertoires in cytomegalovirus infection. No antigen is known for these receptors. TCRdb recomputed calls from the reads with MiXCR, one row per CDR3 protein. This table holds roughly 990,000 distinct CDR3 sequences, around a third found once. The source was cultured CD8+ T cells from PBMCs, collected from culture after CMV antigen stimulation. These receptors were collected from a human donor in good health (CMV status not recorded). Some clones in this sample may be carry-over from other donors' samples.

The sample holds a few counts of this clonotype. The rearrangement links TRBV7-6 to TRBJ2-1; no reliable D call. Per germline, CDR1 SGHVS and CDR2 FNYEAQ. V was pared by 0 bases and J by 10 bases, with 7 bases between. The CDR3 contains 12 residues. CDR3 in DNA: TGTGCCAGCAGCTTAGCGGAGTCCGAGCAGTTCTTC. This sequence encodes CASSLAESEQFF.

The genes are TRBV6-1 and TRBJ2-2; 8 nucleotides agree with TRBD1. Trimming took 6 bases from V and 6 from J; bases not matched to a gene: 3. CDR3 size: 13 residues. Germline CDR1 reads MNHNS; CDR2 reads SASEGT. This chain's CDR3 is CASREQGAGELFF. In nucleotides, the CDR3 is TGTGCCAGCAGAGAACAGGGGGCCGGGGAGCTGTTTTTT.

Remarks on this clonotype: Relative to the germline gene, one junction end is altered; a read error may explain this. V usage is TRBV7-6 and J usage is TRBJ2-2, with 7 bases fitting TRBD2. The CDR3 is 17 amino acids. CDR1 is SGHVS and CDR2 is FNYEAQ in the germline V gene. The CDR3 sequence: CASSLDGAGANTGELFF. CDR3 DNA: TGTGCTAGCAGCTTAGACGGCGCGGGAGCGAACACCGGGGAGCTGTTTTTT.

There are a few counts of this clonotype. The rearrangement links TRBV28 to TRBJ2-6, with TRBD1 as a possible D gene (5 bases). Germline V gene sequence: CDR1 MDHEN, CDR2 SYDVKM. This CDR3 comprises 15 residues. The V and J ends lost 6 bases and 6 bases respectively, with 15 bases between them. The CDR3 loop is CASSRIGDMANVLTF. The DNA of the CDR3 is TGTGCCAGCAGCAGAATAGGGGATATGGCCAACGTCCTGACTTTC.

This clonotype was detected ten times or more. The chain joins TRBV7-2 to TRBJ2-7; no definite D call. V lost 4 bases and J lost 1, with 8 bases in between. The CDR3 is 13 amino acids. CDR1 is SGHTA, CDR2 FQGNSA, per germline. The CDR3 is CASSYSPSYEQYV. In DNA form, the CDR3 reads TGTGCCAGCAGCTACAGCCCGTCCTACGAGCAGTACGTC.

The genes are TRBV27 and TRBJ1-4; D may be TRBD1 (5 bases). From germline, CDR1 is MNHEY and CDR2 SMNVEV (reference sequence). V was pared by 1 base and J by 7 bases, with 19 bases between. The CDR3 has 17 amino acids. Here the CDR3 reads CASSLLGGQLRGEKLFF. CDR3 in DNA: TGTGCCAGCAGTTTATTGGGTGGACAACTCCGCGGTGAAAAACTGTTTTTT.

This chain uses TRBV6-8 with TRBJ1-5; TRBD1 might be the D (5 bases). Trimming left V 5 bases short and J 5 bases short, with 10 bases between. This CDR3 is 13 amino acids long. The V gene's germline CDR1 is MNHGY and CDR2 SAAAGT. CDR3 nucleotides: TGTGCCAGCAGTCGGGACCGTTATCAGCCCCAGCATTTT. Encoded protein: CASSRDRYQPQHF.

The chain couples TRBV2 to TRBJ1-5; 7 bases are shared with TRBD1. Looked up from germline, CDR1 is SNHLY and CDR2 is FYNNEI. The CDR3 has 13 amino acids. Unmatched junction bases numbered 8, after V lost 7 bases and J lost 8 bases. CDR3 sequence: CASTSRGAEPQHF. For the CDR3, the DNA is TGTGCCAGCACCTCCAGGGGGGCGGAGCCCCAGCATTTT. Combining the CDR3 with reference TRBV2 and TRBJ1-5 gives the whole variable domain EPEVTQTPSHQVTQMGQEVILRCVPISNHLYFYWYRQILGQKVEFLVSFYNNEISEKSEIFDDQFSVERPDGSNFTLKIRSTKLEDSAMYFCASTSRGAEPQHFGDGTRLSIL.

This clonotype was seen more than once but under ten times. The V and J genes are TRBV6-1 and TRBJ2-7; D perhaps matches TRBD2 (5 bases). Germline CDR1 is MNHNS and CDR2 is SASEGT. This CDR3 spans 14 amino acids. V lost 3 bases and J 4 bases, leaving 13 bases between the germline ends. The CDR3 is CASSEIGGQYEQYV. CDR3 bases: TGTGCCAGCAGTGAGATCGGCGGGCAATACGAGCAGTACGTC.

The CDR3 nucleotides are TGTGCCAGCAGCATCAGGGGGGGAAACACTGAAGCTTTCTTT. It encodes CASSIRGGNTEAFF. The rearrangement links TRBV14 to TRBJ1-1, with 7 bases fitting TRBD1. CDR3 size: 14 residues. Trimming cost V 5 bases and J 2 bases; bases outside gene matches: 5. The V gene's germline CDR1 is SGHDN and CDR2 FVKESK.

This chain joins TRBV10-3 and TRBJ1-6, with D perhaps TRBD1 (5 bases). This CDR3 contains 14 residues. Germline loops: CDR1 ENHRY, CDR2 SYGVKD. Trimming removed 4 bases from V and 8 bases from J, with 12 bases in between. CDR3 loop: CAISVRGEDSPLHF. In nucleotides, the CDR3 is TGTGCCATCAGTGTGAGGGGTGAGGATTCACCCCTCCACTTT.

CDR3 nucleotide sequence: TGTGCCAGTAGTATGAGACGGCAAATGAACACTGAAGCTTTCTTT. Protein: CASSMRRQMNTEAFF. This sequence joins TRBV19 and TRBJ1-1; D not certain. Trimming removed 3 bases at V and 0 bases at J, with 11 bases between. The germline CDR1 and CDR2 sequences are LNHDA and SQIVND (reference sequence). This CDR3 comprises 15 residues.

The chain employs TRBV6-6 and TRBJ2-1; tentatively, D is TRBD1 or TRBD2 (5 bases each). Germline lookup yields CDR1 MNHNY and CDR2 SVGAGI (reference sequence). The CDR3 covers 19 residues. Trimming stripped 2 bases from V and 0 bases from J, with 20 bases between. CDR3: CASSYPDVLGESSYNEQFF. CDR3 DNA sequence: TGTGCCAGCAGTTACCCTGATGTTCTGGGGGAAAGCTCCTACAATGAGCAGTTCTTC.

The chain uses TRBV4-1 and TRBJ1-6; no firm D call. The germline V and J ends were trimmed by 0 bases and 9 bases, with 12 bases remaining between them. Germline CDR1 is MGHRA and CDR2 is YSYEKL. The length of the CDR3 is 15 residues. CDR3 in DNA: TGCGCCAGCAGCCAAGATTCCCCCGGGAGTTCACCCCTCCACTTT. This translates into CASSQDSPGSSPLHF.

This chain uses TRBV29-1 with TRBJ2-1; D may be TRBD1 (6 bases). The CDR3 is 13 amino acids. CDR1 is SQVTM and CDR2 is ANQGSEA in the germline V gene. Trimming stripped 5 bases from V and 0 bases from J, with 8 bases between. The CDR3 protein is CSVRGSSYNEQFF. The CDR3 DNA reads TGCAGCGTTAGGGGGAGCTCCTACAATGAGCAGTTCTTC.